What follows are 31 T cell receptor beta chains derived from one specimen sequenced in a study of T cell clonotyping in hematopoietic cell transplantation. Only in-frame clones appear in the TCRdb table, and some are missing; sequencing was by immunoSEQ multiplex PCR. The sample lists tens of thousands of clones, 85% seen once, with roughly 2.8% in the top ten. Time point indicated: recipient sample about 28 days before transplant, after cytoreduction. The sequencing here drew on peripheral blood mononuclear cells, taken before stem cell transplant. These receptors originate from a man between 60 and 75 years old with acute myeloid leukemia. Some clones in this sample may be carry-over from other donors' samples.

The chain employs TRBV7-2 and TRBJ1-6, with D possibly matching TRBD1 (6 bases). Germline CDR1 and CDR2: SGHTA and FQGNSA. V was cut by 5 bases and J by 10 bases, with 15 bases left in between. The CDR3 contains 14 residues. This chain's CDR3 is CASSPTVQGSPLHF. DNA of the CDR3: TGTGCCAGCAGCCCAACCGTCCAGGGGTCACCCCTCCACTTT.

The DNA of the CDR3 is TGTGCCAGCAGTTTACAGGGGATTTTTGAAGGAGGCTACACCTTC. The encoded protein is CASSLQGIFEGGYTF. This sequence joins TRBV28 and TRBJ1-2; maybe TRBD1 (6 bases). Germline CDR1 and CDR2: MDHEN and SYDVKM. V was cut by 2 bases and J by 8 bases, with 18 bases left in between. The CDR3 is 15 amino acids.

The chain is built from TRBV7-6 and TRBJ2-3; D is unresolved. Germline V gene sequence: CDR1 SGHVS, CDR2 FNYEAQ. The CDR3 has 14 residues. The V end was cut by 6 bases, the J end by 6 bases, with 16 bases between. In DNA, the CDR3 is TGTGCCAGCAGGCTCCTAGAACGGTCGGATACGCAGTATTTT. It yields the protein CASRLLERSDTQYF.

The chain couples TRBV7-9 to TRBJ2-7; no definite D call. The germline V and J ends were trimmed by 2 bases and 7 bases, with 6 bases remaining between them. CDR1 is SEHNR and CDR2 is FQNEAQ in the germline V gene (reference sequence). This CDR3 is 11 amino acids long. The CDR3 here is CASSLMDEQYF. CDR3 DNA: TGTGCCAGCAGCTTAATGGATGAGCAGTACTTC.

CDR3 region: CASDGYEQYF. CDR3 coding DNA: TGTGCCTCGGACGGCTACGAGCAGTACTTC. The chain links TRBV6-1 to TRBJ2-7; D is unclear. Germline lookup yields CDR1 MNHNS and CDR2 SASEGT. V was clipped by 11 bases and J by 3 bases, with 8 bases between them. The CDR3 is 10 amino acids.

This clone is a singleton in its sample. V gene TRBV7-2 combines with J gene TRBJ2-2, with 7 bases that match TRBD1. Looked up from germline, CDR1 is SGHTA and CDR2 is FQGNSA. V was pared by 3 bases and J by 6 bases, with 13 bases of the junction left unmatched. The CDR3 is made up of 17 amino acids. The CDR3 sequence: CASSFQAATGLAGELFF. Written as DNA, the CDR3 is TGTGCCAGCAGCTTTCAAGCGGCGACAGGGTTGGCCGGGGAGCTGTTTTTT.

The V gene is TRBV4-1, the J gene TRBJ1-2; D call uncertain. The V end was cut by 3 bases, the J end by 6 bases, with 8 bases between. This CDR3 is 12 amino acids long. Germline V gene lookup returns CDR1 MGHRA and CDR2 YSYEKL. CDR3 amino acids: CASSHPPDGYTF. CDR3 DNA sequence: TGCGCCAGCAGCCATCCCCCGGATGGCTACACCTTC.

The rearrangement joins TRBV28 to TRBJ1-1; D gene uncertain. Germline lookup yields CDR1 MDHEN and CDR2 SYDVKM. The V and J ends lost 7 bases and 6 bases respectively, with 18 bases between them. The CDR3 runs to 14 residues. The CDR3 nucleotides read TGTGCCAGCACTATTAGGGCCCGGGGTTCTGAAGCTTTCTTT. Its translation: CASTIRARGSEAFF.

V usage is TRBV19 and J usage is TRBJ2-7; D gene unclear. This CDR3 has 15 amino acids. Per germline, CDR1 LNHDA and CDR2 SQIVND (reference sequence). Trimming shortened V by 1 base and J by 0 bases, and 10 bases separated the two germline ends. The CDR3 loop is CASSIGVTTSYEQYF. In DNA, the CDR3 is TGTGCCAGTAGTATAGGTGTAACAACCTCCTACGAGCAGTACTTC.

The chain has TRBV9 and TRBJ2-5; D possibly uses TRBD1 or TRBD2 (5 bases each). Trimming removed 0 bases from V and 0 bases from J, with 6 bases in between. The CDR3 is made up of 14 amino acids. Looked up from germline, CDR1 is SGDLS and CDR2 is YYNGEE. The CDR3 DNA is TGTGCCAGCAGCGTAGGAGGGGACCAAGAGACCCAGTACTTC. Protein: CASSVGGDQETQYF.

The V and J genes are TRBV4-3 and TRBJ1-4, with D perhaps TRBD1 (5 bases). Trimming took 0 bases from V and 2 from J, leaving 10 bases between them. In germline, CDR1 is LGHNA, CDR2 YSLEER. This CDR3 has 16 amino acids. The CDR3 loop is CASSQDSRVTNEKLFF. The DNA of the CDR3 is TGCGCCAGCAGCCAAGATAGCAGGGTGACTAATGAAAAACTGTTTTTT.

The count of this clone is one. The gene calls are TRBV20-1 and TRBJ2-7; a possible D gene is TRBD1 (6 bases). The CDR3 runs 11 residues. V lost 6 bases and J 2 bases, leaving 8 bases between the germline ends. Germline V gene data show CDR1 as DFQATT and CDR2 as SNEGSKA (reference sequence). The CDR3 protein is CSAHRAYEQYF. CDR3 DNA sequence: TGCAGTGCCCACAGGGCCTACGAGCAGTACTTC.

This chain joins TRBV27 and TRBJ1-5; TRBD1 matches at 8 bases. Unmatched junction bases numbered 5, after V lost 3 bases and J lost 1 base. The CDR3 has 16 residues. Germline-derived CDR1 and CDR2 are MNHEY and SMNVEV (reference sequence). CDR3 in amino acids: CASSFSDRVSNQPQHF. CDR3 nucleotide sequence: TGTGCCAGCAGTTTCTCGGACAGGGTGAGCAATCAGCCCCAGCATTTT.

V is TRBV5-1 and J is TRBJ1-1; D is perhaps TRBD1 (5 bases). CDR3 length: 13 amino acids. Germline CDR1 and CDR2: SGHRS and YFSETQ. Trimming pared 7 bases from V and 1 base from J, leaving 11 bases between. CDR3 in DNA: TGCGCCAGCGGGAGGGACGGGAACACTGAAGCTTTCTTT. It yields the protein CASGRDGNTEAFF.

V gene TRBV7-2 combines with J gene TRBJ1-5; D remains ambiguous. The germline gives CDR1 SGHTA, CDR2 FQGNSA. The CDR3 spans 17 residues. V was cut by 1 base and J by 6 bases, with 19 bases left in between. CDR3: CASSLGEPSGYAQPQHF. The DNA of the CDR3 is TGTGCCAGCAGCTTAGGAGAGCCTAGTGGGTATGCTCAGCCCCAGCATTTT.

The CDR3 sequence is CASSLGVTEAFF. Here the CDR3 DNA reads TGTGCCAGCAGCTTGGGGGTCACTGAAGCTTTCTTT. The chain joins TRBV5-6 to TRBJ1-1; D is unresolved. V shed 0 bases and J shed 4 bases, with 4 bases lying between them. The CDR3 loop spans 12 amino acids. In germline, CDR1 is SGHDT, CDR2 YYEEEE.

The chain employs TRBV27 and TRBJ2-7; 9 bases align to TRBD1. The CDR3 runs 14 residues. V shed 4 bases, J shed 2 bases, and the junction held 3 bases outside the gene matches. The germline CDR1 and CDR2 sequences are MNHEY and SMNVEV (reference sequence). The CDR3 reads CASSYDRGTYEQYF. The CDR3 DNA follows: TGTGCCAGCAGTTACGACAGGGGGACCTACGAGCAGTACTTC.

The chain employs TRBV5-1 and TRBJ2-1; D is unresolved. CDR1 and CDR2 from the germline V gene are SGHRS and YFSETQ. Trimming cost V 5 bases and J 10 bases, with 10 bases left between them. CDR3 length: 11 residues. The CDR3 region has the DNA TGCGCCAGCAGTTCCACATCCGAGCAGTTCTTC. Translated, it gives CASSSTSEQFF.

This clone showed up just a few times. J is TRBJ2-2 and V is TRBV5-4; no reliable D call. The V end lost 0 bases, the J end lost 6 bases, and 12 bases lay between the germline ends. This CDR3 is built from 15 residues. The germline gives CDR1 SGHNT, CDR2 YYREEE (reference sequence). DNA of the CDR3: TGTGCCAGCAGCTTGGCTGAAAACCGGGCCGGGGAGCTGTTTTTT. As protein: CASSLAENRAGELFF.

V usage is TRBV2 and J usage is TRBJ1-2; D possibly corresponds to TRBD1 (6 bases). The length of the CDR3 is 14 residues. Trimming stripped 5 bases from V and 8 bases from J, with 18 bases between. From germline, CDR1 is SNHLY and CDR2 FYNNEI. Here the CDR3 reads CASSSNTGLGGYTF. CDR3 DNA sequence: TGTGCCAGCAGTTCCAACACAGGGTTAGGAGGCTACACCTTC. Filled out from reference TRBV2 and TRBJ1-2, the complete variable domain reads EPEVTQTPSHQVTQMGQEVILRCVPISNHLYFYWYRQILGQKVEFLVSFYNNEISEKSEIFDDQFSVERPDGSNFTLKIRSTKLEDSAMYFCASSSNTGLGGYTFGSGTRLTVV.

This sequence joins TRBV13 and TRBJ1-2, with TRBD1 as a possible D gene (6 bases). CDR1 is PRHDT, CDR2 FYEKMQ, per germline (reference sequence). This CDR3 comprises 16 residues. Trimming shortened V by 1 base and J by 4 bases, and 16 bases separated the two germline ends. In nucleotides, the CDR3 is TGTGCCAGCAGCTTAGCCGAGGGGGATCTTCTCTATGGCTACACCTTC. Its protein product is CASSLAEGDLLYGYTF.

The rearrangement joins TRBV28 to TRBJ1-3; D possibly corresponds to TRBD1 (6 bases). The germline V gene has CDR1 MDHEN and CDR2 SYDVKM. With 1 base removed from V and 7 bases from J, the gap between germline ends came to 14 bases. This CDR3 is built from 15 residues. CDR3 amino acids: CASSLLGNRENTIYF. The DNA for the CDR3 is TGTGCCAGCAGTTTATTAGGAAACAGGGAGAACACCATATATTTT.

The gene calls are TRBV11-2 and TRBJ1-6; D is possibly TRBD1 (6 bases). Trimming left V 1 base short and J 9 bases short, with 13 bases between. Germline lookup yields CDR1 SGHAT and CDR2 FQNNGV. The CDR3 length is 15 residues. This CDR3 reads CASSLGGGSGSPLHF. The CDR3 coding sequence is TGTGCCAGCAGCTTAGGAGGGGGTTCGGGTTCACCCCTCCACTTT.

CDR3 protein: CAISETKRGVSYNEQFF. The CDR3 DNA is TGTGCCATCAGTGAGACAAAGCGGGGGGTCTCCTACAATGAGCAGTTCTTC. The chain links TRBV10-3 to TRBJ2-1; 9 bases agree with TRBD2. V was pared by 2 bases and J by 0 bases, with 5 bases of the junction left unmatched. The germline V gene encodes CDR1 ENHRY and CDR2 SYGVKD. The CDR3 covers 17 residues.

The rearrangement uses TRBV6-5 and TRBJ1-5; weak D call: TRBD1 (6 bases). The CDR3 runs to 15 residues. Germline CDR1 is MNHEY and CDR2 is SVGAGI. The V end was cut by 7 bases, the J end by 0 bases, with 13 bases between. The CDR3 here is CASKGDLYSNQPQHF. In DNA form, the CDR3 reads TGTGCCAGCAAGGGGGATCTCTATAGCAATCAGCCCCAGCATTTT.

V gene TRBV10-3 combines with J gene TRBJ2-5; D may be TRBD2 (6 bases). Germline V lookup: CDR1 ENHRY, CDR2 SYGVKD. V lost 2 bases, J lost 1 base, and 11 bases lay in between. This CDR3 is 15 amino acids long. This CDR3 reads CAISERGRTQETQYF. The CDR3 DNA reads TGTGCCATCAGTGAGCGGGGGAGGACCCAAGAGACCCAGTACTTC.

The gene calls are TRBV9 and TRBJ1-6; possible D gene TRBD1, 6 bases. The CDR3 has 14 residues. Trimming took 3 bases from V and 4 from J, leaving 8 bases between them. Germline CDR1 SGDLS, CDR2 YYNGEE. The CDR3 loop reads CASSGQVYNSPLHF. CDR3 coding DNA: TGTGCCAGCAGCGGACAGGTATATAATTCACCCCTCCACTTT.

The V and J genes are TRBV7-2 and TRBJ2-5; D gene uncertain. Looked up from germline, CDR1 is SGHTA and CDR2 is FQGNSA. This CDR3 is 12 amino acids long. Trimming stripped 5 bases from V and 7 bases from J, with 11 bases between. The CDR3 sequence is CASSRLELTQYF. In DNA form, the CDR3 reads TGTGCCAGCAGCCGTCTGGAGTTGACCCAGTACTTC. Together with reference TRBV7-2 and TRBJ2-5, the CDR3 gives the full variable domain: GAGVSQSPSNKVTEKGKDVELRCDPISGHTALYWYRQSLGQGLEFLIYFQGNSAPDKSGLPSDRFSAERTGGSVSTLTIQRTQQEDSAVYLCASSRLELTQYFGPGTRLLVL.

The gene calls are TRBV6-5 and TRBJ2-7, with unresolved D. The CDR3 sequence is 15 residues long. Germline V gene data show CDR1 as MNHEY and CDR2 as SVGAGI. The V gene lost 5 bases and the J gene lost 0 bases, with 14 bases spanning the gap. The CDR3 coding sequence is TGTGCCAGCAGTCGTAGAAGACTGTTCTCCTACGAGCAGTACTTC. Its protein product is CASSRRRLFSYEQYF.

This rearrangement joins TRBV28 to TRBJ1-5, with unresolved D. Germline V gene sequence: CDR1 MDHEN, CDR2 SYDVKM. This CDR3 has 12 residues. Trimming left V 1 base short and J 5 bases short, with 3 bases between. Here the CDR3 reads CASSLLYQPQHF. The CDR3 DNA is TGTGCCAGCAGTTTATTGTATCAGCCCCAGCATTTT.

The CDR3 protein is CASSLEGIGEKLFF. The CDR3 coding sequence is TGTGCCAGCAGCTTAGAAGGGATTGGCGAAAAACTGTTTTTT. J is TRBJ1-4 and V is TRBV7-3; no clear D. The CDR3 consists of 14 residues. The V end was cut by 2 bases, the J end by 8 bases, with 12 bases between. CDR1 is SGHTA and CDR2 is FQGTGA in the germline V gene.